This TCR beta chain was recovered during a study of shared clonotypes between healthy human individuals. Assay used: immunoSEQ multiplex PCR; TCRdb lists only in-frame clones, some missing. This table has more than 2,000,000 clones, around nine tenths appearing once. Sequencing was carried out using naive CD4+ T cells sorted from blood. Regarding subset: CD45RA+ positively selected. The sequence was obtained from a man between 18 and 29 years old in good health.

CDR3 in DNA: TGTGCCAGCAGCCCCGGGACAGGGGTAGGCTACACCTTC. As protein: CASSPGTGVGYTF. The rearrangement joins TRBV7-8 to TRBJ1-2; 10 bases are shared with TRBD1. After removal of 5 bases from V and 8 bases from J, the junction contained 5 bases not matched to a gene. The germline V gene has CDR1 SGHVS and CDR2 FQNEAQ. The CDR3 runs 13 residues. Full variable domain (missing parts from reference TRBV7-8 and TRBJ1-2): GAGVSQSPRYKVAKRGQDVALRCDPISGHVSLFWYQQALGQGPEFLTYFQNEAQLDKSGLPSDRFFAERPEGSVSTLKIQRTQQEDSAVYLCASSPGTGVGYTFGSGTRLTVV.